Following are 21 T cell receptor beta chains from one sample sequenced in a study of blood T cell repertoires in COVID-19. Clones were read by immunoSEQ multiplex PCR, and TCRdb kept only the in-frame ones, dropping some. This sample has about 60,000 clones, with about three quarters found just once. Material for sequencing was peripheral blood. The receptors here all came from a man aged 50-60 years with active or convalescent COVID-19.

The rearrangement links TRBV5-5 to TRBJ1-1; no clear D. Germline V lookup: CDR1 SGHKS, CDR2 YYEKEE (reference sequence). Trimming took off 2 bases at V and 12 bases at J, with 20 bases between the two ends. CDR3 length: 14 residues. CDR3 amino acids: CASSLSSLFSMTFF. The CDR3 nucleotides read TGTGCCAGCAGCTTATCGAGTCTCTTTTCCATGACTTTCTTT. The complete variable domain, with remaining parts taken from reference TRBV5-5 and TRBJ1-1, reads DAGVTQSPTHLIKTRGQQVTLRCSPISGHKSVSWYQQVLGQGPQFIFQYYEKEERGRGNFPDRFSARQFPNYSSELNVNALLLGDSALYLCASSLSSLFSMTFFGQGTRLTVV.

V is TRBV3-1 (or the pseudogene TRBV3-2) and J is TRBJ2-3; D is uncertain. In germline, CDR1 is LGHDT, CDR2 YNNKEL (reference sequence). Trimming pared 3 bases from V and 1 base from J, leaving 11 bases between. The CDR3 totals 15 residues. Here the CDR3 DNA reads TGTGCCAGCAGCCAGGTGGAAAGCGGCACAGATACGCAGTATTTT. This gives the protein CASSQVESGTDTQYF.

The chain carries TRBV15 and TRBJ1-4; D remains unclear. V was shortened by 6 bases and J by 5 bases, with 19 bases between the two germline ends. From germline, CDR1 is LNHNV and CDR2 YYDKDF (reference sequence). The CDR3 has 16 residues. The CDR3 here is CATRSTGGGLNEKLFF. CDR3 in DNA: TGTGCCACCAGATCGACCGGCGGAGGCCTCAATGAAAAACTGTTTTTT.

A word on this clone: A much larger clone is a single base away; this may be a read error. The V gene is TRBV2, the J gene TRBJ1-1; D may be TRBD1 (5 bases). From germline, CDR1 is SNHLY and CDR2 FYNNEI. The CDR3 is 13 residues long. V lost 5 bases and J lost 5, with 12 bases in between. In DNA, the CDR3 is TGTGCCAGCAGTTTGGGGCAGTGGACTGAAGCTTTCTTT. Amino acid sequence: CASSLGQWTEAFF.

The chain employs TRBV10-3 and TRBJ2-3; D perhaps matches TRBD2 (5 bases). From germline, CDR1 is ENHRY and CDR2 SYGVKD. V shed 5 bases and J shed 6 bases, with 12 bases lying between them. The CDR3 loop spans 13 amino acids. CDR3 protein: CAISRLGGDTQYF. CDR3 coding DNA: TGTGCCATCAGTCGGTTGGGCGGGGATACGCAGTATTTT.

In this sample, this clone turned up a few times. For the CDR3, the DNA is TGTGCCAGTAGTCGAACAGGGGGCTTAACTAATGAAAAACTGTTTTTT. This gives the protein CASSRTGGLTNEKLFF. The chain employs TRBV19 and TRBJ1-4; 9 positions match TRBD1. This CDR3 region has 16 residues. V lost 5 bases, J lost 1 base, and 5 bases stayed unmatched. Germline V gene lookup returns CDR1 LNHDA and CDR2 SQIVND (reference sequence).

The chain is built from TRBV10-1 and TRBJ1-2; a possible D gene is TRBD1 (5 bases). The CDR3 extends over 12 amino acids. Trimming took off 2 bases at V and 6 bases at J, with 7 bases between the two ends. CDR1 WNHNN and CDR2 SYGVQD come from the germline V gene (reference sequence). The CDR3 region is CASSEIGDGYTF. CDR3 coding DNA: TGCGCCAGCAGTGAGATAGGGGATGGCTACACCTTC.

The chain has TRBV2 and TRBJ2-1; a weak D match, TRBD1 (6 bases). CDR3 length: 13 amino acids. Germline V CDR1 and CDR2: SNHLY, FYNNEI. V lost 2 bases to trimming and J lost 8 bases, with 10 bases between them. The CDR3 sequence: CASSETGGYEQFF. Here the CDR3 DNA reads TGTGCCAGCAGTGAAACTGGGGGCTATGAGCAGTTCTTC. The complete variable domain, with remaining parts taken from reference TRBV2 and TRBJ2-1, reads EPEVTQTPSHQVTQMGQEVILRCVPISNHLYFYWYRQILGQKVEFLVSFYNNEISEKSEIFDDQFSVERPDGSNFTLKIRSTKLEDSAMYFCASSETGGYEQFFGPGTRLTVL.

This clone was observed a few times. The genes are TRBV6-6 and TRBJ1-1; D gene unclear. The CDR3 contains 14 residues. Germline loops: CDR1 MNHNY, CDR2 SVGAGI (reference sequence). V shed 7 bases and J shed 4 bases, with 16 bases lying between them. CDR3 DNA: TGTGCCAGCACAAGACTAGACCGGGCCACTGAAGCTTTCTTT. This sequence encodes CASTRLDRATEAFF.

The table lists this clone with a few counts. V gene TRBV2 combines with J gene TRBJ1-3; D possibly corresponds to TRBD1 (6 bases). The CDR3 spans 14 residues. Trimming removed 9 bases from V and 4 bases from J, with 16 bases in between. Germline CDR1 is SNHLY and CDR2 is FYNNEI. The CDR3 here is CASTLWGQGNTIYF. The DNA for the CDR3 is TGTGCCAGTACCTTGTGGGGACAAGGAAACACCATATATTTT.

The chain uses TRBV5-4 and TRBJ2-5; 8 positions agree with TRBD1. Germline CDR1 SGHNT, CDR2 YYREEE (reference sequence). J gave up 5 bases and V 2 bases, and 8 bases lay outside the gene matches. This CDR3 is 15 amino acids long. DNA for the CDR3: TGTGCCAGCAGCTTCCCTCTACAGGGGGTCGAGACCCAGTACTTC. Its translation: CASSFPLQGVETQYF.

The V call is TRBV19, the J call TRBJ1-4; 9 bases align to TRBD1. CDR1 and CDR2 (germline): LNHDA, SQIVND (reference sequence). After removal of 5 bases from V and 2 bases from J, the junction contained 3 bases not matched to a gene. The CDR3 runs 15 residues. The CDR3 sequence is CASSVQGATNEKLFF. The CDR3 region has the DNA TGTGCCAGTAGTGTACAGGGGGCCACTAATGAAAAACTGTTTTTT.

The chain couples TRBV29-1 to TRBJ2-3, with D possibly being TRBD2 (6 bases). Deletions cut 4 bases from V and 3 bases from J, with 11 bases between. Germline V lookup: CDR1 SQVTM, CDR2 ANQGSEA. This CDR3 is 13 amino acids long. CDR3 loop: CSVGDGTTDTQYF. The CDR3 DNA is TGCAGCGTTGGGGACGGGACTACAGATACGCAGTATTTT.

This chain connects TRBV7-2 to TRBJ1-3; D is perhaps TRBD1 (6 bases). V was pared by 1 base and J by 4 bases, with 11 bases between. The CDR3 sequence is 15 residues long. Germline V gives CDR1 SGHTA, CDR2 FQGNSA. The CDR3: CASSLGSGEGNTIYF. CDR3 sequence (DNA): TGTGCCAGCAGCTTAGGGTCAGGGGAGGGAAACACCATATATTTT.

This clone appeared a single time. The V and J genes are TRBV27 and TRBJ2-1, with TRBD2 matching over 10 bases. The CDR3 covers 16 residues. The ends lost 2 bases at V and 4 bases at J; junction bases unmatched: 5. From germline, CDR1 is MNHEY and CDR2 SMNVEV (reference sequence). The CDR3 protein is CASSLGASGGYNEQFF. As DNA, the CDR3 is TGTGCCAGCAGTTTAGGGGCTAGCGGGGGATACAATGAGCAGTTCTTC.

This rearrangement joins TRBV6-5 to TRBJ1-6; 8 nucleotides align to TRBD1. The V gene's germline CDR1 is MNHEY and CDR2 SVGAGI. Losses at the gene ends were 6 bases for V and 5 bases for J; bases not matched to a gene: 6. CDR3 size: 15 residues. The CDR3 here is CASSYGDRNNSPLHF. The CDR3 DNA is TGTGCCAGCAGCTACGGGGACAGGAATAATTCACCCCTCCACTTT.

This clone was counted only a few times. The rearrangement joins TRBV28 to TRBJ2-6; D remains unclear. The CDR3 has 15 residues. The V and J ends lost 3 bases and 0 bases respectively, with 6 bases between them. Germline values: CDR1 MDHEN, CDR2 SYDVKM. In nucleotides, the CDR3 is TGTGCCAGCAGTTTGGGCAGCTCTGGGGCCAACGTCCTGACTTTC. It codes for CASSLGSSGANVLTF. Based on the CDR3 plus reference TRBV28 and TRBJ2-6, the full variable domain is DVKVTQSSRYLVKRTGEKVFLECVQDMDHENMFWYRQDPGLGLRLIYFSYDVKMKEKGDIPEGYSVSREKKERFSLILESASTNQTSMYLCASSLGSSGANVLTFGAGSRLTVL.

This chain links TRBV24-1 with TRBJ2-7, with TRBD2 matching 9 bases. After removal of 2 bases from V and 4 bases from J, the junction contained 11 bases not matched to a gene. The CDR3 covers 17 residues. The germline gives CDR1 KGHDR, CDR2 SFDVKD. The CDR3 loop reads CATSDSPPAGGPYEQYF. The CDR3 bases are TGTGCCACCAGTGATTCACCCCCGGCGGGAGGGCCATACGAGCAGTACTTC.

The CDR3 region is CASSPAVVGGNQPQHF. In DNA, the CDR3 is TGTGCCAGCAGCCCTGCAGTCGTGGGGGGAAATCAGCCCCAGCATTTT. The V call is TRBV7-2, the J call TRBJ1-5, with D tentatively TRBD1 (5 bases). V was shortened by 5 bases and J by 4 bases, with 18 bases between the two germline ends. Germline CDR1 is SGHTA and CDR2 is FQGNSA. This CDR3 is 16 amino acids long.

The rearrangement joins TRBV27 to TRBJ1-1, with 8 bases fitting TRBD1. The CDR3 length is 13 residues. V was pared by 7 bases and J by 4 bases, with 5 bases of the junction left unmatched. Looked up from germline, CDR1 is MNHEY and CDR2 is SMNVEV (reference sequence). The CDR3 loop reads CASIATGGTEAFF. CDR3 DNA sequence: TGTGCCAGCATAGCTACAGGGGGCACTGAAGCTTTCTTT.

This chain's CDR3 is CASSQGGQKPYNEQFF. Here the CDR3 DNA reads TGCGCCAGCAGCCAAGGGGGACAGAAGCCCTACAATGAGCAGTTCTTC. This chain links TRBV4-1 with TRBJ2-1, with 7 bases lining up with TRBD1. The germline CDR1 and CDR2 sequences are MGHRA and YSYEKL. With V trimmed by 1 base and J by 2 bases, 5 bases remained unmatched. The CDR3 has 16 residues.